The 17 T cell receptor beta chains reported below all come from one sample, sequenced in a study of T cell repertoires in cytomegalovirus infection. TCRdb recomputed calls from the reads with MiXCR, one row per CDR3 protein. This sample carries 200,000 to 300,000 distinct CDR3 sequences, approximately 13% of them seen once, and the ten largest clones take roughly 8.9%. Sequenced input: PBMCs. These TCRs come from a human donor in good health (CMV status not recorded). Some clones in this sample may be carry-over from other donors' samples.

This clonotype was observed at least ten times. The chain uses TRBV20-1 and TRBJ2-3; possible D gene TRBD2, 6 bases. The V end was cut by 7 bases, the J end by 9 bases, with 17 bases between. Germline CDR1 reads DFQATT; CDR2 reads SNEGSKA (reference sequence). The CDR3 extends over 12 amino acids. CDR3 residues: CSVRPPAGTQYF. The CDR3 DNA is TGCAGTGTTCGACCGCCGGCGGGGACGCAGTATTTT.

This clonotype was counted ten times or more. The chain combines TRBV4-1 with TRBJ1-1; the D is unclear. With 4 bases removed from V and 3 bases from J, the gap between germline ends came to 15 bases. CDR3 length equals 15 residues. Per germline, CDR1 MGHRA and CDR2 YSYEKL. DNA of the CDR3: TGCGCCAGCAGCCCGATATTGAGGGTTCACACTGAAGCTTTCTTT. Residues: CASSPILRVHTEAFF.

The rearrangement joins TRBV19 to TRBJ2-1; D is possibly TRBD1 (6 bases). This CDR3 has 14 residues. Germline CDR1 is LNHDA and CDR2 is SQIVND (reference sequence). V gave up 9 bases and J gave up 3 bases, with 15 bases separating them. For the CDR3, the DNA is TGTGCCAGCGCCGGACAGTTGGACTACAATGAGCAGTTCTTC. Translated, it gives CASAGQLDYNEQFF.

The CDR3 DNA reads TGTGCCAGCAGCTTAGTTGGCAGTGTTGAGCAGTTCTTC. This sequence encodes CASSLVGSVEQFF. The V call is TRBV7-2, the J call TRBJ2-1, with no clear D. CDR1 and CDR2 (germline): SGHTA, FQGNSA. This CDR3 is built from 13 residues. The germline V and J ends were trimmed by 1 base and 9 bases, with 10 bases remaining between them.

The V and J genes are TRBV5-1 and TRBJ2-7; unclear D gene. Looked up from germline, CDR1 is SGHRS and CDR2 is YFSETQ. The CDR3 runs 14 residues. V lost 1 base to trimming and J lost 2 bases, with 10 bases between them. CDR3 nucleotide sequence: TGCGCCAGCAGCTTGAAGGACGGAGCCTACGAGCAGTACTTC. It encodes CASSLKDGAYEQYF.

V usage is TRBV20-1 and J usage is TRBJ1-2; D remains unclear. The CDR3 is 14 residues long. V shed 6 bases and J shed 1 base, with 15 bases lying between them. Germline-derived CDR1 and CDR2 are DFQATT and SNEGSKA (reference sequence). DNA of the CDR3: TGCAGTGCCGGGGTGGTAGAGGGTAACTATGGCTACACCTTC. It is translated as CSAGVVEGNYGYTF.

This clonotype was observed at least ten times. This chain uses TRBV12-3 or TRBV12-4 with TRBJ2-1, with TRBD2 as a possible D gene (7 bases). The V end was cut by 4 bases, the J end by 0 bases, with 22 bases between. The CDR3 covers 19 residues. The CDR3 sequence is CASSSSSHGGPISYNEQFF. CDR3 sequence (DNA): TGTGCCAGCAGTTCCTCCTCCCACGGGGGGCCAATCTCCTACAATGAGCAGTTCTTC.

At least ten counts were recorded for this clonotype. V and J are TRBV6-6 and TRBJ2-1; D perhaps matches TRBD2 (6 bases). Germline V gives CDR1 MNHNY, CDR2 SVGAGI (reference sequence). V lost 6 bases and J lost 12, with 15 bases in between. The CDR3 runs to 12 residues. The CDR3 protein is CASRDYVTAQFF. CDR3 in DNA: TGTGCCAGCAGGGACTATGTGACAGCGCAGTTCTTC.

Many counts were recorded for this clonotype. The CDR3 here is CASSYRDRAILMGYTF. The DNA of the CDR3 is TGTGCCAGCAGCTACCGGGACAGGGCGATCCTAATGGGCTACACCTTC. The gene calls are TRBV7-2 and TRBJ1-2, with TRBD1 matching 9 bases. CDR3 length: 16 amino acids. Germline V lookup: CDR1 SGHTA, CDR2 FQGNSA. Trimming took 4 bases from V and 8 from J; bases not matched to a gene: 14.

The V and J genes are TRBV6-5 and TRBJ2-1, with 9 bases matching TRBD2. CDR1 and CDR2 from the germline V gene are MNHEY and SVGAGI. This CDR3 spans 18 amino acids. V gave up 2 bases and J gave up 8 bases; unmatched junction bases: 16. This CDR3 is CASSYGSVASGGQDEQFF. The DNA for the CDR3 is TGTGCCAGCAGTTACGGATCCGTGGCGAGCGGGGGGCAGGATGAGCAGTTCTTC.

This clonotype was recorded many times. This rearrangement joins TRBV6-1 to TRBJ1-1; TRBD1 matches at 8 bases. This CDR3 comprises 15 residues. V gave up 6 bases and J gave up 0 bases; unmatched junction bases: 6. Germline V gene sequence: CDR1 MNHNS, CDR2 SASEGT. CDR3 coding DNA: TGTGCCAGCAGGCTGACAGGGGAGATGAACACTGAAGCTTTCTTT. It codes for CASRLTGEMNTEAFF.

This clonotype was counted a few times. As DNA, the CDR3 is TGTGCCATCAGTGAGGTCGCCTACGAGCAGTACTTC. Its translation is CAISEVAYEQYF. The chain recombines TRBV10-3 with TRBJ2-7, with unresolved D. The CDR3 is 12 amino acids. V lost 2 bases and J lost 2, with 4 bases in between. In germline, CDR1 is ENHRY, CDR2 SYGVKD.

V and J are TRBV20-1 and TRBJ2-7; TRBD1 aligns across 10 bases. The CDR3 totals 13 residues. CDR1 DFQATT and CDR2 SNEGSKA come from the germline V gene (reference sequence). The V gene end was trimmed by 4 bases and the J gene end by 5 bases; junction bases not matched to a gene: 5. Written as DNA, the CDR3 is TGCAGTGCTACCCGGGACAGGGGCCACGAGCAGTACTTC. Translating it yields CSATRDRGHEQYF.

This clonotype was picked up a small number of times. The rearrangement joins TRBV6-2 or TRBV6-3 to TRBJ2-2, with D perhaps TRBD1 (6 bases). V was clipped by 7 bases and J by 1 base, with 13 bases between them. Germline CDR1 is MNHEY and CDR2 is SVGEGT. The CDR3 runs 15 residues. The CDR3 is CASKPLGQNTGELFF. CDR3 nucleotide sequence: TGTGCCAGCAAGCCTTTGGGACAGAACACCGGGGAGCTGTTTTTT.

Remarks on this clonotype: Just one base apart from a much larger clone, this may be a read error. This sequence joins TRBV7-2 and TRBJ1-5, with D unclear. This CDR3 has 14 amino acids. Trimming took 3 bases from V and 0 from J, leaving 6 bases between them. CDR1 is SGHTA, CDR2 FQGNSA, per germline. The CDR3 DNA reads as TGTGCCAGCAGCTTCCACAGTAGCAATCAGCCCCAGCATTTT. Amino acids: CASSFHSSNQPQHF.

About this clonotype itself: A much larger clone sits a single nucleotide away, making a read error possible. Lacking the conserved final phenylalanine or tryptophan, this CDR3 likely reflects a read error. The CDR3 bases are TGTGCCAGCAGCTTATCGGCGGGGGGCCCCTCCTACGAGCAGTACCTC. Protein sequence: CASSLSAGGPSYEQYL. The chain recombines TRBV7-2 with TRBJ2-7; 8 positions agree with TRBD2. This CDR3 has 16 residues. V gave up 2 bases and J gave up 0 bases; unmatched junction bases: 6. Germline V gene lookup returns CDR1 SGHTA and CDR2 FQGNSA.

This clonotype was detected a few times. The chain uses TRBV6-5 and TRBJ1-1; tentative D call: TRBD1 (6 bases). V shed 0 bases and J shed 1 base, with 12 bases lying between them. The germline V gene has CDR1 MNHEY and CDR2 SVGAGI. This CDR3 comprises 16 residues. The CDR3 DNA reads TGTGCCAGCAGTTACTCAACACAGGGATGGAACACTGAAGCTTTCTTT. Protein product: CASSYSTQGWNTEAFF.